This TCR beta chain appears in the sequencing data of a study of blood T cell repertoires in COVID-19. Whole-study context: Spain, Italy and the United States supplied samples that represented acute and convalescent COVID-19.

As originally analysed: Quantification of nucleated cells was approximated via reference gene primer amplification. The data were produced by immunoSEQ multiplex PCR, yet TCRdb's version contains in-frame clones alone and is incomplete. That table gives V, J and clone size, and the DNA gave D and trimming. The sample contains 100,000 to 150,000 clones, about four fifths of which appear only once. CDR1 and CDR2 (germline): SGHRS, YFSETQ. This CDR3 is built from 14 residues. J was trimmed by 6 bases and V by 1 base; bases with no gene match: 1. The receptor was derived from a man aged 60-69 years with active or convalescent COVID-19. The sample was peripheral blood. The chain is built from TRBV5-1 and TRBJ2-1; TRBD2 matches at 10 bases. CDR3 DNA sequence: TGCGCCAGCAGCTTGCCTAGCGGGAGCAATGAGCAGTTCTTC. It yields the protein CASSLPSGSNEQFF.